These T cell receptor beta chains were read from a single sample in a study of T cells after yellow fever vaccination. TCRdb analysed the 5' RACE reads with MiXCR anew, one entry per CDR3 protein. The table shows under 400,000 distinct CDR3 sequences, with around 13% occurring only once. The material sequenced was CD4+ T cells sorted from PBMCs, taken 15 days after the yellow fever booster vaccination. These receptors came from a man between 18 and 35 years old who received the YFV17D yellow fever vaccine. CDR3s include the opening cysteine and the closing phenylalanine or tryptophan. A D gene is named only where the DNA matches it firmly. Not all rows give a size; the values are once, few, many and, for expanded clones, a class.

NA | TRBJ1-2 | NA | 13 | TRBV5-1 | TGCGCCAGCAGCTTCGGCAGTGACTATGGCTACACCTTC | CASSFGSDYGYTF
NA | TRBJ2-2 | TRBD2 | 14 | TRBV12-3/TRBV12-4 | TGTGCCAGCAAACTAGCGGGGGGTACGGGGGAGCTGTTTTTT | CASKLAGGTGELFF
NA | TRBJ2-5 | NA | 12 | TRBV5-1 | TGCGCCAGCCGCGTTGGACAAGAGACCCAGTACTTC | CASRVGQETQYF
NA | TRBJ2-5 | NA | 14 | TRBV3-1 | TGTGCCAGCAGCACACTAGGGAGAAAAGAGACCCAGTACTTC | CASSTLGRKETQYF
NA | TRBJ2-3 | NA | 14 | TRBV7-2 | TGTGCCAGCAGCTTAGCCACACCTAAGGATACGCAGTATTTT | CASSLATPKDTQYF
many | TRBJ1-2 | TRBD1 | 13 | TRBV27 | TGTGCCAGCAGTTGGGACAGAAACTATGGCTACACCTTC | CASSWDRNYGYTF
few | TRBJ2-5 | NA | 14 | TRBV29-1 | TGCAGCGTTGAGGACCGGGGTCCGAAGGAGACCCAGTACTTC | CSVEDRGPKETQYF
NA | TRBJ1-1 | NA | 23 | TRBV18 | TGTGCCAGCTCACCACGGTATTTGGGCAGGGAGGATGTAGACCAACGTATGAACACTGAAGCTTTCTTT | CASSPRYLGREDVDQRMNTEAFF
NA | TRBJ1-5 | NA | 15 | TRBV4-1 | TGCGCCAGCAGCCCTTCTACGGGGCAGAATCAGCCCCAGCATTTT | CASSPSTGQNQPQHF
NA | TRBJ1-2 | NA | 13 | TRBV5-4 | TGTGCCAGCAGTCCATGGCAATACTATGGCTACACCTTC | CASSPWQYYGYTF
NA | TRBJ1-4 | NA | 17 | TRBV7-9 | TGTGCCAGCAGCTCCACCGGAAAGGGTCCAACTAATGAAAAACTGTTTTTT | CASSSTGKGPTNEKLFF
many | TRBJ1-4 | NA | 13 | TRBV7-8 | TGTGCCAGCAGCCCTAGGGGGGGTGGAAAACTGTTTTTT | CASSPRGGGKLFF
NA | TRBJ1-1 | TRBD1 | 16 | TRBV28 | TGTGCCAGCAGTTCCGACCCGGGGACAGGGGAGGCTGAAGCTTTCTTT | CASSSDPGTGEAEAFF
NA | TRBJ2-7 | NA | 14 | TRBV5-1 | TGCGCCAGCAGCCTCTCTACAGGGACCTACGAGCAGTACTTC | CASSLSTGTYEQYF
few | TRBJ2-2 | TRBD2 | 19 | TRBV7-9 | TGTGCCAGCAGCTTAGGGACTAGCGGAAGACAAACGAACACCGGGGAGCTGTTTTTT | CASSLGTSGRQTNTGELFF
NA | TRBJ2-3 | TRBD2 | 17 | TRBV28 | TGTGCCAGCAGTCCCCTCCCCGCGGGGGGCAGCACAGATACGCAGTATTTT | CASSPLPAGGSTDTQYF
few | TRBJ1-1 | NA | 15 | TRBV6-5 | TGTGCCAGCAGTCCAGGAGGGACGGGCGCCACTGAAGCTTTCTTT | CASSPGGTGATEAFF
few | TRBJ2-2 | TRBD2 | 15 | TRBV20-1 | TGCAGTGCTCTCTCCGGCGGGGGGGCCGCCGGGGAGCTGTTTTTT | CSALSGGGAAGELFF
NA | TRBJ1-4 | NA | 14 | TRBV21-1 | TGTGCCAGCTTGCCGACCGAGGAGGGGGAAAAACTGTTTTTT | CASLPTEEGEKLFF
few | TRBJ2-1 | TRBD2 | 14 | TRBV5-5 | TGTGCCAGCAGCATTATCAAGGGAGGGAATGAGCAGTTCTTC | CASSIIKGGNEQFF
many | TRBJ2-5 | NA | 13 | TRBV2 | TGTGCCAGCAGTGGGGCAGGTTGGGAGACCCAGTACTTC | CASSGAGWETQYF
many | TRBJ1-5 | NA | 15 | TRBV20-1 | TGCAGTGCTAGAGAGGGGATACAGCGCAATCAGCCCCAGCATTTT | CSAREGIQRNQPQHF